This T cell receptor (beta chain) came from a study of blood T cell repertoires in COVID-19. CDR1 and CDR2 (germline): SEHNR, FQNEAQ (reference sequence). This CDR3 spans 15 amino acids. The V gene lost 4 bases and the J gene lost 6 bases, with 18 bases spanning the gap. Clones were read by immunoSEQ multiplex PCR, and TCRdb kept only the in-frame ones, dropping some. Of about 180,000 clones in the sample, roughly nine tenths are singletons; the top ten hold 1.5% to 2%. The sequence came from a man younger than 30 who had recovered from COVID-19. The chain joins TRBV7-9 to TRBJ2-5; TRBD1 is a possible D gene (7 bases). Sequenced: peripheral blood. The chain's CDR3 is CASSYGGQPRQTQYF. The CDR3 DNA sequence: TGTGCCAGCAGCTACGGGGGACAGCCTAGGCAGACCCAGTACTTC.